Given below is one TCR beta chain in context. Its antigen remains unidentified. The data stem from a study of shared clonotypes between healthy human individuals. Germline assignment: CDR1 MNHNY and CDR2 SVGAGI (reference sequence). CDR3 size: 13 residues. V shed 6 bases and J 6 bases; nucleotides not matched to a gene: 5. Study conclusions and caveats: Genetic and exposure-history diversity was limited by the small donor number. When compared with the clonotypes that were shared by all four sorted-subset donors, the non-shared clonotypes turned out to have lower generation probabilities.

At a deep level, the assay was run. Across several immunoSEQ plates, the genomic DNA of each subset was split evenly. Only in-frame clones appear in the TCRdb table, and some are missing; sequencing was by immunoSEQ multiplex PCR. This table holds roughly 500,000 clones, approximately 95% found once. The rearrangement joins TRBV6-6 to TRBJ2-3; 8 nucleotides agree with TRBD2. The origin of this receptor is a young woman in good health. The sequenced sample was naive CD4+ T cells sorted from blood. Sample subset: CD45RA+ positively selected. The CDR3 region has the DNA TGTGCCAGCAGCTCGGGAGGGGCCGATACGCAGTATTTT. Amino acids: CASSSGGADTQYF.